Included here is one T cell receptor (beta chain) sequence, with context. The antigen is undetermined. The data derive from a study of shared clonotypes between healthy human individuals. General observations from the study: Although depth was large, rarefaction showed that sequencing of the sorted subsets was incomplete. Generation probabilities of non-shared clonotypes were lower (relative to those shared by all four donors). Only a few donors were included, so the genetic and exposure-history diversity represented was limited. The researchers took only blood, and tissue repertoires probably look different.

The table came from immunoSEQ multiplex PCR; TCRdb's copy has only in-frame clones and leaves some out. Of approximately 2.5 million clones listed, approximately 94% were seen once; the top ten hold under 0.15%. The sample consisted of naive CD4+ T cells sorted from blood. Subset in this sample: CD45RA+ positively selected. This sequence was found in a man aged 18 to 29 in good health.

The CDR3 DNA sequence: TGTGCCAGCAGCAAAGAGGCACCCAAATACAGGATCTCGACGGAAGAGCAGTACTTC. Amino acids: CASSKEAPKYRISTEEQYF. The chain is built from TRBV21-1 and TRBJ2-7; the table's D call of TRBD1 was not tested on the DNA. TRBV21-1 is recorded as a pseudogene. The CDR3 contains 19 residues.